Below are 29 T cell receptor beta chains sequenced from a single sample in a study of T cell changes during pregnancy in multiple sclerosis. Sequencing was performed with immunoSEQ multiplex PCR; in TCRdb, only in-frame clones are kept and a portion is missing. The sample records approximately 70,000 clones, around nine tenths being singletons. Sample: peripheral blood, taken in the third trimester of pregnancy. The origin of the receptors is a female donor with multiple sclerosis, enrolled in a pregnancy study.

CDR3 sequence reads: CASIPPIRSSYEQYF. The CDR3 nucleotides are TGCGCCAGCATACCCCCTATTAGGAGCTCCTACGAGCAGTACTTC. The gene calls are TRBV10-1 and TRBJ2-7, with D hard to call. Germline loops: CDR1 WNHNN, CDR2 SYGVQD (reference sequence). The V gene lost 7 bases and the J gene lost 0 bases, with 16 bases spanning the gap. CDR3 length: 15 residues.

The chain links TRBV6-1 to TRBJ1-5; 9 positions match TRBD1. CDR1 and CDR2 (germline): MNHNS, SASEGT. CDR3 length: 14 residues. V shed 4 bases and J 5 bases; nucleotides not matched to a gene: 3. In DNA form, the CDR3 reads TGTGCCAGCAGTGGAACAGGGGGCCATCAGCCCCAGCATTTT. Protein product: CASSGTGGHQPQHF.

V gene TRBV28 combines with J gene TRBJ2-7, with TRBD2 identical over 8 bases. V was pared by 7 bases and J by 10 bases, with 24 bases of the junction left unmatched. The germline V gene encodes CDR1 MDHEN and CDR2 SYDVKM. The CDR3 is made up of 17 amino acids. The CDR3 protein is CASTPYTPFGRANPQYF. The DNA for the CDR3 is TGTGCCAGCACCCCCTACACCCCTTTCGGGAGGGCAAATCCCCAGTACTTC.

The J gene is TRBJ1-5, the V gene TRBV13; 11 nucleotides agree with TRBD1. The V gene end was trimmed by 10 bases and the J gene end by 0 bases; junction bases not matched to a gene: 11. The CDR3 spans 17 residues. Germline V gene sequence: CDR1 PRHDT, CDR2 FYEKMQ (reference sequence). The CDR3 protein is CATPGQGDGNSNQPQHF. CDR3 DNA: TGTGCCACCCCGGGACAGGGGGATGGGAATAGCAATCAGCCCCAGCATTTT. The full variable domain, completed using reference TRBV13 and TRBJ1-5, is AAGVIQSPRHLIKEKRETATLKCYPIPRHDTVYWYQQGPGQDPQFLISFYEKMQSDKGSIPDRFSAQQFSDYHSELNMSSLELGDSALYFCATPGQGDGNSNQPQHFGDGTRLSIL.

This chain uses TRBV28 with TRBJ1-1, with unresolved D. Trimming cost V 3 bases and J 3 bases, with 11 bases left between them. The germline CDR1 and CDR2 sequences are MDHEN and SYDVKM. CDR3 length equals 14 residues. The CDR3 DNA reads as TGTGCCAGCAGTTTCTGGGAGGCGGACACTGAAGCTTTCTTT. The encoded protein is CASSFWEADTEAFF.

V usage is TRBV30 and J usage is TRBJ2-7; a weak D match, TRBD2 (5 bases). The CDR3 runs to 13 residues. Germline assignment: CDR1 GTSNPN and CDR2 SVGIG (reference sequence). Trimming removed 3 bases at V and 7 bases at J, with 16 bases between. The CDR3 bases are TGTGCCTGGAGACGGTCCCGCTCGGGGGAGCAGTACTTC. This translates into CAWRRSRSGEQYF. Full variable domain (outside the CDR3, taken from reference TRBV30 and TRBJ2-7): SQTIHQWPATLVQPVGSPLSLECTVEGTSNPNLYWYRQAAGRGLQLLFYSVGIGQISSEVPQNLSASRPQDRQFILSSKKLLLSDSGFYLCAWRRSRSGEQYFGPGTRLTVT.

CDR3 nucleotide sequence: TGTGCCAGCAGCTTGGAAGGGGGGGCGGCACAGCCCCAGCATTTT. It yields the protein CASSLEGGAAQPQHF. The chain couples TRBV5-8 to TRBJ1-5; weak D call: TRBD1 (6 bases). Between the trimmed V and J ends, which lost 0 bases and 7 bases, there was a span of 14 bases. In germline, CDR1 is SGHTS, CDR2 YDEGEE. This CDR3 has 15 amino acids.

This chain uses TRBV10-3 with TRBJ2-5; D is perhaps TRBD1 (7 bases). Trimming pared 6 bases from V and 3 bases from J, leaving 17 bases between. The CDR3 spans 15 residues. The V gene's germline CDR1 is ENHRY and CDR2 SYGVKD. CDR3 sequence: CAISRGTEGKETQYF. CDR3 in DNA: TGTGCCATCAGCCGCGGGACAGAGGGAAAAGAGACCCAGTACTTC.

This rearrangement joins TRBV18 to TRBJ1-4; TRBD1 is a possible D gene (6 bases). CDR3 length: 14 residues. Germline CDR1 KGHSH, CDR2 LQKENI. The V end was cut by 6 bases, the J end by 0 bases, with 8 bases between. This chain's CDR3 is CASSRTATNEKLFF. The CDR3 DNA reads TGTGCCAGCTCCAGGACAGCAACTAATGAAAAACTGTTTTTT. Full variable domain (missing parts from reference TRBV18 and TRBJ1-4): NAGVMQNPRHLVRRRGQEARLRCSPMKGHSHVYWYRQLPEEGLKFMVYLQKENIIDESGMPKERFSAEFPKEGPSILRIQQVVRGDSAAYFCASSRTATNEKLFFGSGTQLSVL.

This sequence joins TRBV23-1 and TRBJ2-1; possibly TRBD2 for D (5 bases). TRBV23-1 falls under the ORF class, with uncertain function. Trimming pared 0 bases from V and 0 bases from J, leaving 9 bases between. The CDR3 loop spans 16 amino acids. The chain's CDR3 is CASSQSASSSYNEQFF. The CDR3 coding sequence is TGCGCCAGCAGTCAATCGGCTAGCAGCTCCTACAATGAGCAGTTCTTC.

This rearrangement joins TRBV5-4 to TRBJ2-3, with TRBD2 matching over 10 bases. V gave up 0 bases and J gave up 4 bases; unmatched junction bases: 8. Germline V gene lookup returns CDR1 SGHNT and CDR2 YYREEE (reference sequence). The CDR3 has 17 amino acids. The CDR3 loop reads CASSLVRLAGTPDTQYF. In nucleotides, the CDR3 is TGTGCCAGCAGCTTGGTGCGACTAGCGGGTACGCCAGATACGCAGTATTTT.

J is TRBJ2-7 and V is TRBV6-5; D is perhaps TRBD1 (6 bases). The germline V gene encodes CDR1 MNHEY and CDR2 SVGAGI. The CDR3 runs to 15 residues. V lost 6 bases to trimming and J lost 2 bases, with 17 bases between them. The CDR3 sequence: CASRPPGTRTYEQYF. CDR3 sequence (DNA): TGTGCCAGCAGACCTCCCGGGACACGTACCTACGAGCAGTACTTC.

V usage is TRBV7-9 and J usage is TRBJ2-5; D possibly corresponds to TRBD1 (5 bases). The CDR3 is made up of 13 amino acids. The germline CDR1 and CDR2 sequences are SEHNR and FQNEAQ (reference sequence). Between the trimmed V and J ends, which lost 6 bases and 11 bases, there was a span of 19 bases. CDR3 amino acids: CASRPAGSDEQYF. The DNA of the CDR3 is TGTGCCAGCAGGCCGGCAGGGTCGGATGAGCAGTACTTC.

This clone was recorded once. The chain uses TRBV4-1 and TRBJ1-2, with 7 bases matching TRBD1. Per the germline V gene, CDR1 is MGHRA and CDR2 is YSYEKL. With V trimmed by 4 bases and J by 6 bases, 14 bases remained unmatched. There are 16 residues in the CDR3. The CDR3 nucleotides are TGCGCCAGCAGCCCCTTCAGGGACAGCCAGACGAATGGCTACACCTTC. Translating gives CASSPFRDSQTNGYTF.

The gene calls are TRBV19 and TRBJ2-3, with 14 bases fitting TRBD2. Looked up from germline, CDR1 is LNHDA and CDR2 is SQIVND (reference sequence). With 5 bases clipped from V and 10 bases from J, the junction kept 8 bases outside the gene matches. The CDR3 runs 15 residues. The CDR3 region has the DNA TGTGCCAGTAGTTCGGGACTAGCGGGAGCCGTGCCGCAGTATTTT. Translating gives CASSSGLAGAVPQYF. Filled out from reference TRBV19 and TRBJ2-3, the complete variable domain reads DGGITQSPKYLFRKEGQNVTLSCEQNLNHDAMYWYRQDPGQGLRLIYYSQIVNDFQKGDIAEGYSVSREKKESFPLTVTSAQKNPTAFYLCASSSGLAGAVPQYFGPGTRLTVL.

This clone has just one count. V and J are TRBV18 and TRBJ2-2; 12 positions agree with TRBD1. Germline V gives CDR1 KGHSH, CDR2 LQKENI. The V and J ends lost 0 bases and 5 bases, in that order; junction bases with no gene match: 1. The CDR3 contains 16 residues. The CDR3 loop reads CASSPPGQGATGELFF. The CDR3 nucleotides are TGTGCCAGCTCACCACCGGGACAGGGGGCGACCGGGGAGCTGTTTTTT. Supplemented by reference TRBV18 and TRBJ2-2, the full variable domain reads NAGVMQNPRHLVRRRGQEARLRCSPMKGHSHVYWYRQLPEEGLKFMVYLQKENIIDESGMPKERFSAEFPKEGPSILRIQQVVRGDSAAYFCASSPPGQGATGELFFGEGSRLTVL.

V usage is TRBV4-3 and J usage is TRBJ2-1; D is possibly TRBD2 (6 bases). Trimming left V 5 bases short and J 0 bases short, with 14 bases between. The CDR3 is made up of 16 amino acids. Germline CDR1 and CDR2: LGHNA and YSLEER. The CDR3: CASSGSSALSYNEQFF. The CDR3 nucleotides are TGCGCCAGCAGCGGATCTAGCGCCCTCTCCTACAATGAGCAGTTCTTC.

The CDR3: CASSSTRGEQFF. CDR3 nucleotides: TGTGCCAGCAGCTCAACTAGGGGGGAGCAGTTCTTC. The chain has TRBV5-4 and TRBJ2-1, with a possible D match to TRBD1 (6 bases). Looked up from germline, CDR1 is SGHNT and CDR2 is YYREEE (reference sequence). Between the trimmed V and J ends, which lost 3 bases and 10 bases, there was a span of 11 bases. This CDR3 contains 12 residues.

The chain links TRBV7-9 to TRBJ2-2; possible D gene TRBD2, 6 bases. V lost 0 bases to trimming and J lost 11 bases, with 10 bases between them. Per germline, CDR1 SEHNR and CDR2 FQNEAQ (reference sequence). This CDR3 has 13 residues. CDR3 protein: CASSLAGGVELFF. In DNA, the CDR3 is TGTGCCAGCAGCTTAGCGGGCGGGGTCGAGCTGTTTTTT.

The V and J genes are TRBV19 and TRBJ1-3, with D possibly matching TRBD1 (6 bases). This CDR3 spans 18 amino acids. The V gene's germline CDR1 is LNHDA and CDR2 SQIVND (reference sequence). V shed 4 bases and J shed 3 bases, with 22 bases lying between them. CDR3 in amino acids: CASSTGQSPGSGGNTIYF. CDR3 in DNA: TGTGCCAGTAGTACCGGACAGTCCCCTGGGAGTGGTGGAAACACCATATATTTT.

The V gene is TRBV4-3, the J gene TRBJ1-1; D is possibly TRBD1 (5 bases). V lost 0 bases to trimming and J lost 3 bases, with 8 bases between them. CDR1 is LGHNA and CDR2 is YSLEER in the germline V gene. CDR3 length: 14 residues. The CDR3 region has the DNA TGCGCCAGCAGCCAAGATGGAGGGGACACTGAAGCTTTCTTT. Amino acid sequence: CASSQDGGDTEAFF.

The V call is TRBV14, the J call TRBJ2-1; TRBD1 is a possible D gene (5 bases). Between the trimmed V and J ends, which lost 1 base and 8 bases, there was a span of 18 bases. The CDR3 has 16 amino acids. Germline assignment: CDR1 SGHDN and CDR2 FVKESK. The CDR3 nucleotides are TGTGCCAGCAGCCAAGTTGCCAGGGTAAATCCCCATGAGCAGTTCTTC. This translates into CASSQVARVNPHEQFF.

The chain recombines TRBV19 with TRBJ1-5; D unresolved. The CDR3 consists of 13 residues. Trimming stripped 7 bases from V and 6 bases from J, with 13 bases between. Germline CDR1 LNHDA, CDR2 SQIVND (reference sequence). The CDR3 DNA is TGTGCCAGTACCGACTCTGTGGGTCAGCCCCAGCATTTT. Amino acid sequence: CASTDSVGQPQHF.

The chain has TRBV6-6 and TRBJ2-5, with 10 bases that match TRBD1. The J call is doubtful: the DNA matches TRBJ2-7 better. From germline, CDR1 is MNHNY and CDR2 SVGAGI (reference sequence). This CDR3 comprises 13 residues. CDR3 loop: CASSGQGVHEQYF. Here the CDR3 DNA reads TGTGCCAGCAGTGGACAGGGGGTCCACGAGCAGTACTTC.

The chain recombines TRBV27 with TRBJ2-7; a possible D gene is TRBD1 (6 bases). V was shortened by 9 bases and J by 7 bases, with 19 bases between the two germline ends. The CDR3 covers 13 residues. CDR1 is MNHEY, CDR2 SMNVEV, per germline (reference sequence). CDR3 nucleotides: TGTGCCAGACACCAGGGGCCCGAAGGGGAGCAGTACTTC. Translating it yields CARHQGPEGEQYF.

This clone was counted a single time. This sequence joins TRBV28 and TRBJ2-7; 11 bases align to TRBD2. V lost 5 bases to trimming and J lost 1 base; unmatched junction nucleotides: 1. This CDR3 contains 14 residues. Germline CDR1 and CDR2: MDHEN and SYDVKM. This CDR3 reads CASSRLAGSYEQYF. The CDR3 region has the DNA TGTGCCAGCAGTCGACTAGCGGGGTCCTACGAGCAGTACTTC.

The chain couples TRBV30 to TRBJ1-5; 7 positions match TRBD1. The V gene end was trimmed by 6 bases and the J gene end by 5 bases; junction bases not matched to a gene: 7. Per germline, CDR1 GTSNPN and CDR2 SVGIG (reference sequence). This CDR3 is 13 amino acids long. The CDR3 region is CACRRDSDQPQHF. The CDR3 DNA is TGTGCCTGCCGCCGGGACAGTGATCAGCCCCAGCATTTT. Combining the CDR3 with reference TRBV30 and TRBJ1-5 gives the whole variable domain SQTIHQWPATLVQPVGSPLSLECTVEGTSNPNLYWYRQAAGRGLQLLFYSVGIGQISSEVPQNLSASRPQDRQFILSSKKLLLSDSGFYLCACRRDSDQPQHFGDGTRLSIL.

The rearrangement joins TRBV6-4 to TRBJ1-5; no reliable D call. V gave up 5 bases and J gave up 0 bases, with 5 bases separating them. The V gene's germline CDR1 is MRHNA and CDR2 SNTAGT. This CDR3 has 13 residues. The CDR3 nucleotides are TGTGCCAGCAGTACAGATAGCAATCAGCCCCAGCATTTT. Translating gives CASSTDSNQPQHF.

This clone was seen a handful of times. CDR3 sequence (DNA): TGTGCCATCAGTGATACTCGGGCGGGAGGAGGCTACGAGCAGTACTTC. This encodes CAISDTRAGGGYEQYF. This chain links TRBV10-3 with TRBJ2-7; 8 bases match TRBD2. Per the germline V gene, CDR1 is ENHRY and CDR2 is SYGVKD. CDR3 length: 16 residues. The V segment lost 3 bases and the J segment 3 bases; nucleotides outside the gene matches: 10.